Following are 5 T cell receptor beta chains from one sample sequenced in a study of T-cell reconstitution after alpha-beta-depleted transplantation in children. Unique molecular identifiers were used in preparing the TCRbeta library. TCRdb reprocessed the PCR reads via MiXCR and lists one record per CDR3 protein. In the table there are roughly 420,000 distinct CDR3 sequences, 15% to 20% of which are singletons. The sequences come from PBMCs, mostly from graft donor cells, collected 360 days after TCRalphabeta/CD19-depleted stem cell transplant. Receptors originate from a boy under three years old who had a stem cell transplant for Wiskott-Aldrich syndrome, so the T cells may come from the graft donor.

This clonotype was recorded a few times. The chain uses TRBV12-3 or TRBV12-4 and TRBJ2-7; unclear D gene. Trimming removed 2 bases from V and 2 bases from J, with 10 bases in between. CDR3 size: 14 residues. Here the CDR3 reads CASSLWALTYEQYF. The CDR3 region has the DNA TGTGCCAGCAGTTTATGGGCGCTGACCTACGAGCAGTACTTC.

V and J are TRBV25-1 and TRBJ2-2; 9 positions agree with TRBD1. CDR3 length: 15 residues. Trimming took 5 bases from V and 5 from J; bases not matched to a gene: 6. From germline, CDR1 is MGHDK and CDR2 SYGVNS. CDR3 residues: CASSRLQGATGELFF. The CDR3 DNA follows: TGTGCCAGCAGTCGCCTACAGGGGGCTACCGGGGAGCTGTTTTTT. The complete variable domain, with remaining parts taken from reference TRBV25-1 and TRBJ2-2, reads EADIYQTPRYLVIGTGKKITLECSQTMGHDKMYWYQQDPGMELHLIHYSYGVNSTEKGDLSSESTVSRIRTEHFPLTLESARPSHTSQYLCASSRLQGATGELFFGEGSRLTVL.

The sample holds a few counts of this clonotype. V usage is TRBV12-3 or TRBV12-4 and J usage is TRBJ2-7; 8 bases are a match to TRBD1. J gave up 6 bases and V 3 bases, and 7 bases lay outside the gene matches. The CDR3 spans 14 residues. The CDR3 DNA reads TGTGCCAGCAGTTTTCGGCCAGGGGGCCTCGAGCAGTACTTC. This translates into CASSFRPGGLEQYF.

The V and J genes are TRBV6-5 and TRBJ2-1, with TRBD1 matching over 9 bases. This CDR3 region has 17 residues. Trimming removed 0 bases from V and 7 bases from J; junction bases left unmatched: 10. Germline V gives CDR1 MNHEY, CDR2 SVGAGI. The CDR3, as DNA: TGTGCCAGCAGTTACTCCCGAGGGGGGACAGGGACAAATGAGCAGTTCTTC. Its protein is CASSYSRGGTGTNEQFF.

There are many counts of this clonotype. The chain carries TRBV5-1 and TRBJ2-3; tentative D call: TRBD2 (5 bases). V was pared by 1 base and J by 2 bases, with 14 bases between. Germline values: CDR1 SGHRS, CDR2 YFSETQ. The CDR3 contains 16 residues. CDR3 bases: TGCGCCAGCAGCTTGAAGCGGTCTAAAGCCACAGATACGCAGTATTTT. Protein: CASSLKRSKATDTQYF.